The rows below give T cell receptor beta chains drawn from one sample of a study of siplizumab effects on memory and regulatory T cells. Libraries were prepared by immunoSEQ multiplex PCR; TCRdb keeps only in-frame clonotypes and omits some of them. The sample consists of fewer than 65,000 clones, roughly 92% of them appearing once. Sequencing was done on a sample of CD8+ T cells sorted from blood. The source is a human donor in good health. Each CDR3 is given with its conserved first and last residue. The D gene is left open where the match is weak. Clone sizes are given selectively: once, few, many, or a class where the clone is expanded.

>TRBJ2-2|TRBD2|NA|TRBV9
TGTGCCAGCAGCCTCGGGTCACTAGCGGGTAACACCGGGGAGCTGTTTTTT
CASSLGSLAGNTGELFF
>TRBJ2-7|TRBD2|NA|TRBV27
TGTGCCAGCAGTTCTATAGCGGGAGTCTCCTACGAGCAGTACTTC
CASSSIAGVSYEQYF
>TRBJ2-7|TRBD1|NA|TRBV7-3
TGTGCCAGCAGCATTACAGGGGGTAGCTCCTACGAGCAGTACTTC
CASSITGGSSYEQYF
>TRBJ2-3|NA|NA|TRBV7-3
TGTGCCAGCAGCCCAGGGACTCCAGATACGCAGTATTTT
CASSPGTPDTQYF
>TRBJ2-5|NA|NA|TRBV28
TGTGCCAGCAGTTATCCTGAAGAGACCCAGTACTTC
CASSYPEETQYF
>TRBJ2-1|NA|NA|TRBV27
TGTGCCAGCAGTTTGGGTAGCTCCTACAATGAGCAGTTCTTC
CASSLGSSYNEQFF
>TRBJ1-2|NA|once|TRBV4-2
TGTGCCAGCAGCCCGAACCCAGGGGCCAAAGGCTACACCTTC
CASSPNPGAKGYTF
>TRBJ2-7|TRBD2|NA|TRBV27
TGTGCCAGCAGTCTAGCGGGAGCCTACGAGCAGTACTTC
CASSLAGAYEQYF
>TRBJ1-5|TRBD1|NA|TRBV2
TGTGCCAGCAGGAACGGACAGGGCAAGGGTTGGGATCAGCCCCAGCATTTT
CASRNGQGKGWDQPQHF
>TRBJ2-2|TRBD2|NA|TRBV9
TGTGCCAGCAGCGGAAGACTAGCGGGAGGTTACACCGGGGAGCTGTTTTTT
CASSGRLAGGYTGELFF
>TRBJ2-1|TRBD1|NA|TRBV10-2
TGCGCCAGCAGTGGGACAGGGCCCTACAATGAGCAGTTCTTC
CASSGTGPYNEQFF
>TRBJ1-3|NA|NA|TRBV4-1
TGCGCCAGCAGCCAATTTACGGGAGCAGAGAGCCGAAACACCATATATTTT
CASSQFTGAESRNTIYF
>TRBJ2-1|TRBD2|NA|TRBV9
TGTGCCAGCAGCGTAGGGGGGACTAGCGGGAGCTATGAGCAGTTCTTC
CASSVGGTSGSYEQFF
>TRBJ1-1|NA|NA|TRBV5-6
TGTGCCAGCAGCCCCGCTACAGAGAACACTGAAGCTTTCTTT
CASSPATENTEAFF
>TRBJ1-2|TRBD1|NA|TRBV7-3
TGTGCCAGCAGCTTAATCCCAGGGGGCAGTGGCTACACCTTC
CASSLIPGGSGYTF
>TRBJ2-1|TRBD2|NA|TRBV9
TGTGCCAGCAGCGTAGCTCCCGCGGGGGGTGAGCAGTTCTTC
CASSVAPAGGEQFF
>TRBJ2-7|TRBD2|NA|TRBV15
TGTGCCACCAGCAGATTAGGGACTAGCGGGAGTTACGAGCAGTACTTC
CATSRLGTSGSYEQYF
>TRBJ2-1|NA|few|TRBV5-1
TGCGCCAGCAGCTTGGGGCAGCAGAATGAGCAGTTCTTC
CASSLGQQNEQFF
>TRBJ2-7|NA|NA|TRBV5-6
TGTGCCAGCAGCTATGGGGGGAACGAGCAGTACTTC
CASSYGGNEQYF
>TRBJ2-1|NA|NA|TRBV7-9
TGTGCCAGCAGCTTAGGCCTGGGGAATGAGCAGTTCTTC
CASSLGLGNEQFF
>TRBJ2-1|NA|NA|TRBV5-1
TGCGCCAGCAGCTCCGGGCCCGGGAAAGGTCTCACGTACAATGAGCAGTTCTTC
CASSSGPGKGLTYNEQFF
>TRBJ2-1|TRBD1|NA|TRBV4-1
TGCGCCAGCAGCCAAGAGAGTAGACAGGGGGCCTCCAATGAGCAGTTCTTC
CASSQESRQGASNEQFF
>TRBJ2-3|NA|NA|TRBV7-9
TGTGCCAGCAGCACGAGAGATGGTTCTAGCGGCACAGATACGCAGTATTTT
CASSTRDGSSGTDTQYF
>TRBJ1-1|NA|NA|TRBV7-8
TGTGCCAGCAGCTTAGGTTATTCGGGGTCGGGTGAAGCTTTCTTT
CASSLGYSGSGEAFF
>TRBJ2-1|NA|NA|TRBV11-2
TGTGCCAGCAGCTTACAAACTGAGCAGTTCTTC
CASSLQTEQFF
>TRBJ2-5|NA|once|TRBV2
TGTGCCAGCAGTGAAGCGGTAGAAGGGTTCGAGACCCAGTACTTC
CASSEAVEGFETQYF
>TRBJ1-5|TRBD1|NA|TRBV10-2
TGCGCCAGCAGTGAGTCGTACATCACAGGGGGTCCCAATCAGCCCCAGCATTTT
CASSESYITGGPNQPQHF
>TRBJ2-2|NA|NA|TRBV13
TGTGCCAGCAGCTCGGAACGAGCGACAGGTATCACCGGGGAGCTGTTTTTT
CASSSERATGITGELFF
>TRBJ2-7|NA|NA|TRBV27
TGTGCCAGCAGGGTCCATTCTACCAACGAGCAGTACTTC
CASRVHSTNEQYF
>TRBJ2-7|TRBD1|NA|TRBV27
TGTGCCAGCAGTTTTGGACAGGGCTACGAGCAGTACTTC
CASSFGQGYEQYF
>TRBJ2-5|NA|NA|TRBV6-6
TGTGCCAGCAGTTACAGGACAGTGCAAGAGACCCAGTACTTC
CASSYRTVQETQYF
>TRBJ2-1|NA|NA|TRBV7-9
TGTGCCAGCAGCCCCCGACAGCCCTCTTACAATGAGCAGTTCTTC
CASSPRQPSYNEQFF
>TRBJ1-5|TRBD1|NA|TRBV27
TGTGCCAGCAGTTTACGGGACAGATATCAGCCCCAGCATTTT
CASSLRDRYQPQHF
>TRBJ2-7|TRBD1|NA|TRBV27
TGTGCCAGCAGTTTATCCCCCTACAGGGGATACGAGCGGTACTTC
CASSLSPYRGYERYF
>TRBJ2-7|TRBD1|NA|TRBV5-5
TGTGCCAGCAGCTTTCGAGGGTTTCAGGGGGCAGGGTCCTACGAGCAGTACTTC
CASSFRGFQGAGSYEQYF
>TRBJ2-5|NA|NA|TRBV19
TGTGCCAGTAGTAGGGAGGCTAGAGAAGAGACCCAGTACTTC
CASSREAREETQYF
>TRBJ2-7|TRBD2|NA|TRBV4-2
TGTGCCAGCAGCCAAACCCTGACGGGGGGCTACGAGCAGTACTTC
CASSQTLTGGYEQYF
>TRBJ2-7|NA|NA|TRBV29-1
TGCAGCGTTGTTCAAGGCACTTCCTACGAGCAGTACTTC
CSVVQGTSYEQYF
>TRBJ2-3|NA|NA|TRBV2
TGTGCCAGCAGTGGGAACAGGCTCCTAGCCTCAGATACGCAGTATTTT
CASSGNRLLASDTQYF